This T cell receptor beta chain came from a study of T-cell reconstitution after alpha-beta-depleted transplantation in children. The germline V gene encodes CDR1 ENHRY and CDR2 SYGVKD. This CDR3 region has 17 residues. V was pared by 0 bases and J by 0 bases, with 12 bases between. Preparation of the TCRbeta library involved a method that used unique molecular identifiers. TCRdb itself ran the PCR reads through MiXCR, one entry per CDR3 protein. Among 500,000 or so distinct CDR3 sequences listed, less than 35% were seen once. The chain carries TRBV10-3 and TRBJ2-1, with a weak D call TRBD1 (5 bases). Here the sequenced sample was PBMCs from the stem cell graft donor, taken from the stem cell graft. The sequence came from a human donor who donated a stem cell graft to a child with aplastic anemia. In nucleotides, the CDR3 is TGTGCCATCAGTGAGTCAAGGGGCCCGAGCTCCTACAATGAGCAGTTCTTC. It specifies CAISESRGPSSYNEQFF.